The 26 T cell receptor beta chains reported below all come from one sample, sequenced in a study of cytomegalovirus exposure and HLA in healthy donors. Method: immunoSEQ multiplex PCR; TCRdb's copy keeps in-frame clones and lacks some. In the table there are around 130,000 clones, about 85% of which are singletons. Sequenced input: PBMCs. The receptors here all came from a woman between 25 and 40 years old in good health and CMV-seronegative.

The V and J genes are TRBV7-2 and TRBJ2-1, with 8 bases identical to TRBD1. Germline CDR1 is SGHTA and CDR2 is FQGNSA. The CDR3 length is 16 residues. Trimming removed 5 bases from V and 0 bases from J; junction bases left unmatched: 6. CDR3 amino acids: CASSRGQGTSYNEQFF. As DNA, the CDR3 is TGTGCCAGCAGCAGAGGACAGGGTACCTCCTACAATGAGCAGTTCTTC.

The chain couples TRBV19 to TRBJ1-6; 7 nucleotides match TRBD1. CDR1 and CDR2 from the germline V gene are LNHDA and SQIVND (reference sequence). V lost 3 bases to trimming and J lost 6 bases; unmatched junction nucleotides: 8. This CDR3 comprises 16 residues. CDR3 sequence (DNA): TGTGCCAGTAGTATCAGGGGACAGCTTCCTAATTCACCCCTCCACTTT. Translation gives CASSIRGQLPNSPLHF.

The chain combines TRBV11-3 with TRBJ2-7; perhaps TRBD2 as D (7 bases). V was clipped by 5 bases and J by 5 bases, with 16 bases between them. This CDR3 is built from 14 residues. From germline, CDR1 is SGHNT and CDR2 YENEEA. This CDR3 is CASSAAGGLHEQYF. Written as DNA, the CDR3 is TGTGCCAGCAGCGCCGCCGGGGGGCTACACGAGCAGTACTTC.

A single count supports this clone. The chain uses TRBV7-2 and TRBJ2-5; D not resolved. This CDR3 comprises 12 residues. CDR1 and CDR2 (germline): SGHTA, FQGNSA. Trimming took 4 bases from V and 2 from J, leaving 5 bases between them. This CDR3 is CASSYSQETQYF. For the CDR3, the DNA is TGTGCCAGCAGCTACTCACAAGAGACCCAGTACTTC.

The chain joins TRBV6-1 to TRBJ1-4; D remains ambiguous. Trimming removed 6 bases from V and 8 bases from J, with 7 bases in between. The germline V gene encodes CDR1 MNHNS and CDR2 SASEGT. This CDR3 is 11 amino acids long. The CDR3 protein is CASSQLEKLFF. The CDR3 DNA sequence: TGTGCCAGCAGCCAATTGGAAAAACTGTTTTTT.

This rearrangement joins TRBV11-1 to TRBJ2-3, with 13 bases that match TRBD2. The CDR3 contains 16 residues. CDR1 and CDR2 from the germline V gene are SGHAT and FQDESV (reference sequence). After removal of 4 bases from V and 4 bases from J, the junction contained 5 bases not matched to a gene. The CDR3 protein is CASSSRLAGGPDTQYF. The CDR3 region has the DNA TGTGCCAGCAGCTCGCGACTAGCGGGGGGCCCAGATACGCAGTATTTT.

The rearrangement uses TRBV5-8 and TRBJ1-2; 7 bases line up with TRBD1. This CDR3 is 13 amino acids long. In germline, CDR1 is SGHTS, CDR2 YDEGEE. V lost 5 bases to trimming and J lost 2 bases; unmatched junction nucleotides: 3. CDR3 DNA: TGTGCCAGCAGTACGGGACAGAACTATGGCTACACCTTC. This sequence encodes CASSTGQNYGYTF.

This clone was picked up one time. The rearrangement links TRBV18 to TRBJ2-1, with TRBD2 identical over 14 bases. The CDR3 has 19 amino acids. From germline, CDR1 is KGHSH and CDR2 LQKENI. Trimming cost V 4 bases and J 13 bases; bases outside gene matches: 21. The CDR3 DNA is TGTGCCAGCTCACTTTCCCCAGCGACGACTAGCGGGGGGGCTGTGTGTCAGTTCTTC. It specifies CASSLSPATTSGGAVCQFF.

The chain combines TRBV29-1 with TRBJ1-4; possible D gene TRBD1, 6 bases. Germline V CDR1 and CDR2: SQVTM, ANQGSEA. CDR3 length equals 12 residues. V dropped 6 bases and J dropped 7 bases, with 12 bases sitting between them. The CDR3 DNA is TGCAGCGTGACAGGCTTGGGTGAAAAACTGTTTTTT. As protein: CSVTGLGEKLFF.

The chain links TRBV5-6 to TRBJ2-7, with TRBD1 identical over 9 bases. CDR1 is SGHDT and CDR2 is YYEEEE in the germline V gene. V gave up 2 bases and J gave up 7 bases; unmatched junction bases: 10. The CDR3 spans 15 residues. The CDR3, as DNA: TGTGCCAGCAGCTTTTTAGGACAGGGGTCTGAGGAGCAGTACTTC. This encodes CASSFLGQGSEEQYF.

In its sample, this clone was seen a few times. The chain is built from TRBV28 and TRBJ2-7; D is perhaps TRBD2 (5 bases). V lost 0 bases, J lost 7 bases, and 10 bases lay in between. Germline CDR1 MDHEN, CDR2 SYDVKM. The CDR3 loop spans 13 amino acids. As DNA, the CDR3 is TGTGCCAGCAGTTTATGGGGAGTAGCGGAGCAGTACTTC. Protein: CASSLWGVAEQYF.

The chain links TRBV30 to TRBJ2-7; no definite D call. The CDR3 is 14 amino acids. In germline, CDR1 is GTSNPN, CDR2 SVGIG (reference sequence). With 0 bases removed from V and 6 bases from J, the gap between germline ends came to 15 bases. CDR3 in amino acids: CAWSVGELSREQYF. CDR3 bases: TGTGCCTGGAGTGTTGGAGAGCTCTCTCGCGAGCAGTACTTC.

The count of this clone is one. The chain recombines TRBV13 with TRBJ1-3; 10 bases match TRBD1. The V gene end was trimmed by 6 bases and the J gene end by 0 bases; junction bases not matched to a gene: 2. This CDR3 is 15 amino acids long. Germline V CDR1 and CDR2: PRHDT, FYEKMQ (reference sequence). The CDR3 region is CASRRDRGSGNTIYF. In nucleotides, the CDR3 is TGTGCCAGCAGACGGGACAGGGGCTCTGGAAACACCATATATTTT.

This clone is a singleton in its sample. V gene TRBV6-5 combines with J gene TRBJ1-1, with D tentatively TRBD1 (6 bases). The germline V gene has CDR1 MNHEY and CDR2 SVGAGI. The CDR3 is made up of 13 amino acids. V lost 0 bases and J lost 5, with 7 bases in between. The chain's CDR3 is CASSYSQGTEAFF. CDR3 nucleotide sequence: TGTGCCAGCAGTTACTCCCAGGGGACTGAAGCTTTCTTT.

The CDR3 loop reads CAWILSSYEQYF. The CDR3 DNA is TGTGCCTGGATTTTATCGTCCTACGAGCAGTACTTC. This sequence joins TRBV30 and TRBJ2-7; the D is unclear. Germline V CDR1 and CDR2: GTSNPN, SVGIG (reference sequence). Trimming cost V 4 bases and J 1 base, with 8 bases left between them. CDR3 size: 12 residues.

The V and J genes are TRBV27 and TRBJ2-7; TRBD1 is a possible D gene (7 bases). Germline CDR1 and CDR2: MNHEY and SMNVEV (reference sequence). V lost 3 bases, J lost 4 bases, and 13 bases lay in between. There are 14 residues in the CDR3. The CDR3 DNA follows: TGTGCCAGCAGTTTCCGCCAGGGGGGTTACGAGCAGTACTTC. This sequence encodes CASSFRQGGYEQYF.

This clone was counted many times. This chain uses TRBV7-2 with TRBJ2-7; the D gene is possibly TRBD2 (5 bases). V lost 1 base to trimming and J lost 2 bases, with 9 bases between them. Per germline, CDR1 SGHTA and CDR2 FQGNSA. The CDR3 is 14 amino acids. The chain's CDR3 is CASSLGTSTYEQYF. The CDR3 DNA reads TGTGCCAGCAGCTTAGGGACTTCGACCTACGAGCAGTACTTC.

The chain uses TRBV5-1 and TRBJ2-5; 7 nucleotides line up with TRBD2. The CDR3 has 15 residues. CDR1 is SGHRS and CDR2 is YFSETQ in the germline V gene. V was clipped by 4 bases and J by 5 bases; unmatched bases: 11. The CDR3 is CASSKGTNSGETQYF. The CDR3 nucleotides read TGCGCCAGCAGCAAGGGGACTAACTCGGGGGAGACCCAGTACTTC.

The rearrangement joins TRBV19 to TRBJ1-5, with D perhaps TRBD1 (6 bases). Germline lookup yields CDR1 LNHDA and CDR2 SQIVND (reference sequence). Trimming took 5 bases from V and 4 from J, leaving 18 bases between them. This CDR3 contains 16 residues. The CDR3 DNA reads TGTGCCAGTAGTGATAGGGACAAGGGAACAAATCAGCCCCAGCATTTT. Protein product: CASSDRDKGTNQPQHF.

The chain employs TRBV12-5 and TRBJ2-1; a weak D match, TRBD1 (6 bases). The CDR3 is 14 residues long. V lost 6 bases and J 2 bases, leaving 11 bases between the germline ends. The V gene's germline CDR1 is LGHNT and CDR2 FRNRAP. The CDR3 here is CASGLGAAYNEQFF. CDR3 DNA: TGTGCTAGTGGCCTGGGGGCGGCCTACAATGAGCAGTTCTTC.

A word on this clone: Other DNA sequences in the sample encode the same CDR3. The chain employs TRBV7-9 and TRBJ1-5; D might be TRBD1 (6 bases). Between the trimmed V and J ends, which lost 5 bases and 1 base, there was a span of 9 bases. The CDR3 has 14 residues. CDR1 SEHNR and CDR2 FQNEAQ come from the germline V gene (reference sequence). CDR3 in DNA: TGTGCCAGCAGCCCTGGGGGCAGCAATCAGCCCCAGCATTTT. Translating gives CASSPGGSNQPQHF. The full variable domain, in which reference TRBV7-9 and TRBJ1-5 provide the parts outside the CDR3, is DTGVSQNPRHKITKRGQNVTFRCDPISEHNRLYWYRQTLGQGPEFLTYFQNEAQLEKSRLLSDRFSAERPKGSFSTLEIQRTEQGDSAMYLCASSPGGSNQPQHFGDGTRLSIL.

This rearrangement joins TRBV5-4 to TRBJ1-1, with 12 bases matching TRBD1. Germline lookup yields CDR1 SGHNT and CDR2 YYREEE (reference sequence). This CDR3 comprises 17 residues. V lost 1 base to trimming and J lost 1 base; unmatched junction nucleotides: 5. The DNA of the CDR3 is TGTGCCAGCAGCTTGTGGGGACAGGGGGCTTCGAACACTGAAGCTTTCTTT. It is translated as CASSLWGQGASNTEAFF.

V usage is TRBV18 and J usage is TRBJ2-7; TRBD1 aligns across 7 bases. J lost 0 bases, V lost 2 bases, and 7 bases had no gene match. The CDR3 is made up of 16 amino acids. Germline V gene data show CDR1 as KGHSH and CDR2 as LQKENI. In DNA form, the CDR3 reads TGTGCCAGCTCACCATTTAACAGGGGTCTCTCCTACGAGCAGTACTTC. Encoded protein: CASSPFNRGLSYEQYF.

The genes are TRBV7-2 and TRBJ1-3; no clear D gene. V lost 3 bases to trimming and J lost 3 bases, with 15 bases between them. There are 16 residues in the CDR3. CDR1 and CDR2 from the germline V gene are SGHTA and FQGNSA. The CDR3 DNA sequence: TGTGCCAGCAGCTTCTTAACAAGTCCCTTTGGAAACACCATATATTTT. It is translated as CASSFLTSPFGNTIYF.

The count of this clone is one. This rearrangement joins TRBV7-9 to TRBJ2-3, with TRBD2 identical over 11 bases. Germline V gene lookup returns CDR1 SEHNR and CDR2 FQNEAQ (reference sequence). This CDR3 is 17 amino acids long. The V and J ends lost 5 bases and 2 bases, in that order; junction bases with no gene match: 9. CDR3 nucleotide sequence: TGTGCCAGCAGCCGAACCGGGACTAGCGGATACACAGATACGCAGTATTTT. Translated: CASSRTGTSGYTDTQYF.

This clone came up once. CDR3 in amino acids: CASSLGRDEQYF. In nucleotides, the CDR3 is TGCGCCAGCAGCTTGGGGAGGGACGAGCAGTACTTC. This sequence joins TRBV5-1 and TRBJ2-7, with D possibly TRBD2 on 6 matching bases. Trimming left V 0 bases short and J 5 bases short, with 6 bases between. Germline V CDR1 and CDR2: SGHRS, YFSETQ. The CDR3 runs to 12 residues.